This record concerns one TCR beta chain sequence. Repertoires were generated with immunoSEQ multiplex PCR, while TCRdb's copy carries only in-frame clones and drops some. The top ten hold 1.3% to 1.5% of the sample, which has 44,000 or so clones, roughly 90% seen once. These data come from a study of T cell changes during pregnancy in multiple sclerosis. Germline-derived CDR1 and CDR2 are SGHKS and YYEKEE (reference sequence). CDR3 length: 15 residues. Trimming cost V 1 base and J 1 base, with 12 bases left between them. The sequenced sample was peripheral blood, obtained in the first trimester of pregnancy. The origin of this receptor is a female donor in good health, enrolled as a control in a pregnancy study. The gene calls are TRBV5-5 and TRBJ2-7; D is perhaps TRBD1 (6 bases). The CDR3 region is CASSLSGAQSYEQYF. CDR3 DNA: TGTGCCAGCAGCTTGTCAGGGGCACAATCCTACGAGCAGTACTTC. Combining the CDR3 with reference TRBV5-5 and TRBJ2-7 gives the whole variable domain DAGVTQSPTHLIKTRGQQVTLRCSPISGHKSVSWYQQVLGQGPQFIFQYYEKEERGRGNFPDRFSARQFPNYSSELNVNALLLGDSALYLCASSLSGAQSYEQYFGPGTRLTVT.